These T cell receptor beta chains were read from a single sample in a study of cytomegalovirus exposure and HLA in healthy donors. The table came from immunoSEQ multiplex PCR; TCRdb's copy has only in-frame clones and leaves some out. Here the sample spans roughly 130,000 clones, roughly 84% being singletons. The specimen was PBMCs. Receptors were obtained from a woman younger than 30 in good health and CMV-seropositive. Each CDR3 is given with its conserved first and last residue. Fields, in order: D gene, V gene, CDR3 length, J gene, clone size, CDR3 DNA, CDR3 protein. A D gene is named only where the DNA matches it firmly. Only part of the rows carry a size: once, few, many, or a class if the clone is expanded.

D: TRBD1; V: TRBV7-6; length: 14; J: TRBJ2-5; size: -; DNA: TGTGCCAGCAGCCCGGGGACAGCCCAAGAGACCCAGTACTTC; CDR3: CASSPGTAQETQYF
D: -; V: TRBV7-5; length: 15; J: TRBJ2-3; size: -; DNA: TGTGCCAGAAGCCCAATAGCGGGGGACACAGATACGCAGTATTTT; CDR3: CARSPIAGDTDTQYF
D: -; V: TRBV2; length: 16; J: TRBJ2-7; size: -; DNA: TGTGCCAGCAGTGAATCGTCAGGGGTCACTTCCTACGAGCAGTACTTC; CDR3: CASSESSGVTSYEQYF
D: -; V: TRBV18; length: 13; J: TRBJ1-3; size: -; DNA: TGTGCCAGCTCACCACGACAGCAGGACACCATATATTTT; CDR3: CASSPRQQDTIYF
D: -; V: TRBV7-2; length: 14; J: TRBJ2-3; size: -; DNA: TGTGCCAGCAGCTTGGTCCGACTAGTAGATACGCAGTATTTT; CDR3: CASSLVRLVDTQYF
D: -; V: TRBV1; length: 17; J: TRBJ2-7; size: -; DNA: TGCACCAGCAGCCAAGAAAGGAGCGGGGGGTTCTCCTACGAGCAGTACTTC; CDR3: CTSSQERSGGFSYEQYF
D: -; V: TRBV27; length: 14; J: TRBJ1-3; size: -; DNA: TGTGCCAGCAGTTCGGGGGTCCCTGGAAACACCATATATTTT; CDR3: CASSSGVPGNTIYF
D: TRBD1; V: TRBV11-2; length: 17; J: TRBJ1-1; size: -; DNA: TGTGCCAGCAGCCTCCCCCCCACAGGGGATGTGAACACTGAAGCTTTCTTT; CDR3: CASSLPPTGDVNTEAFF
D: -; V: TRBV11-1; length: 14; J: TRBJ2-7; size: once; DNA: TGTGCCAGCAGCTTACCCGACAGGATCTACGAGCAGTACTTC; CDR3: CASSLPDRIYEQYF
D: -; V: TRBV28; length: 16; J: TRBJ2-6; size: -; DNA: TGTGCCAGCAGTTTATCCCGGACAGCTGGGGCCAACGTCCTGACTTTC; CDR3: CASSLSRTAGANVLTF
D: -; V: TRBV6-1; length: 11; J: TRBJ2-7; size: -; DNA: TGTGCCAGCAGTGCGACAGGCGAGCAGTACTTC; CDR3: CASSATGEQYF
D: TRBD1; V: TRBV9; length: 13; J: TRBJ1-1; size: -; DNA: TGTGCCAGCACCAGGGACAGGAACACTGAAGCTTTCTTT; CDR3: CASTRDRNTEAFF
D: -; V: TRBV7-3; length: 14; J: TRBJ1-1; size: -; DNA: TGTGCCAGCAGCTCCCAGACTTCTAACACTGAAGCTTTCTTT; CDR3: CASSSQTSNTEAFF
D: -; V: TRBV4-2; length: 17; J: TRBJ2-5; size: -; DNA: TGTGCCAGCAGCCAAGATTCTCAGGGGCAGTACCAAGAGACCCAGTACTTC; CDR3: CASSQDSQGQYQETQYF
D: TRBD1; V: TRBV5-5; length: 14; J: TRBJ1-1; size: -; DNA: TGTGCCAGCAGGTCCGGGACAGTCAACACTGAAGCTTTCTTT; CDR3: CASRSGTVNTEAFF
D: TRBD2; V: TRBV27; length: 15; J: TRBJ2-7; size: -; DNA: TGTGCCAGCAGTTTGGCTAGCGGGAACCCCTACGAGCAGTACTTC; CDR3: CASSLASGNPYEQYF
D: TRBD2; V: TRBV7-6; length: 16; J: TRBJ2-3; size: -; DNA: TGTGCCAGCAGCTTAAAGACTAGCTATCTTGCAGATACGCAGTATTTT; CDR3: CASSLKTSYLADTQYF
D: -; V: TRBV5-6; length: 16; J: TRBJ1-1; size: -; DNA: TGTGCCAGCAGTCCCCGACAGGCCTATTCGAACACTGAAGCTTTCTTT; CDR3: CASSPRQAYSNTEAFF
D: TRBD1; V: TRBV27; length: 17; J: TRBJ1-2; size: -; DNA: TGTGCCAGCAGTCCAGGGACAGGGGGCGTATCAAGCTATGGCTACACCTTC; CDR3: CASSPGTGGVSSYGYTF
D: TRBD1; V: TRBV7-9; length: 15; J: TRBJ2-1; size: few; DNA: TGTGCCAGCAGCCCGGGACAGGAGTCCTACAATGAGCAGTTCTTC; CDR3: CASSPGQESYNEQFF
D: -; V: TRBV27; length: 15; J: TRBJ2-3; size: few; DNA: TGTGCCAGCAGTCGAATTCAGGGGCCCACAGATACGCAGTATTTT; CDR3: CASSRIQGPTDTQYF
D: -; V: TRBV4-2; length: 17; J: TRBJ2-5; size: few; DNA: TGTGCCAGCAGCCAACATGGACGAGGTTCCGGGGAGGAGACCCAGTACTTC; CDR3: CASSQHGRGSGEETQYF
D: TRBD1; V: TRBV27; length: 15; J: TRBJ1-1; size: -; DNA: TGTGCCAGCAGTTCGACAGGGGTCCCGAACACTGAAGCTTTCTTT; CDR3: CASSSTGVPNTEAFF
D: -; V: TRBV19; length: 15; J: TRBJ1-4; size: -; DNA: TGTGCCAGTAGTATGGCGGGTCCGCCTAATGAAAAACTGTTTTTT; CDR3: CASSMAGPPNEKLFF
D: -; V: TRBV7-9; length: 13; J: TRBJ1-2; size: -; DNA: TGTTCCAGCAAAGGAGCAGGGGCATATGGCTACACCTTC; CDR3: CSSKGAGAYGYTF
D: TRBD2; V: TRBV7-6; length: 15; J: TRBJ2-3; size: medium-sized; DNA: TGTGCCAGCAGCTTAGCGGGGGGGAAAACAGATACGCAGTATTTT; CDR3: CASSLAGGKTDTQYF
D: -; V: TRBV5-5; length: 13; J: TRBJ1-2; size: once; DNA: TGTGCCAGCAGCGAAACAGGGTCAGGTGGCTACACCTTC; CDR3: CASSETGSGGYTF
D: TRBD2; V: TRBV6-5; length: 14; J: TRBJ2-5; size: -; DNA: TGTGCCAGCAGAGCTACTAGCGGGGGAGAGACCCAGTACTTC; CDR3: CASRATSGGETQYF
D: TRBD1; V: TRBV18; length: 17; J: TRBJ2-3; size: -; DNA: TGTGCCAGCTCACCACGAGCACAGGGGGCAGGCACAGATACGCAGTATTTT; CDR3: CASSPRAQGAGTDTQYF
D: -; V: TRBV7-9; length: 15; J: TRBJ2-5; size: few; DNA: TGTGCCAGCAGCTTAGGCGACGGAGACCAAGAGACCCAGTACTTC; CDR3: CASSLGDGDQETQYF
D: -; V: TRBV30; length: 13; J: TRBJ2-5; size: -; DNA: TGTGCCTGGACGGTAGTAGCGGTGGAGACCCAGTACTTC; CDR3: CAWTVVAVETQYF
D: -; V: TRBV7-9; length: 11; J: TRBJ1-2; size: few; DNA: TGTGCCAGCAGCACCACAGATGGCTACACCTTC; CDR3: CASSTTDGYTF
D: TRBD1; V: TRBV11-2; length: 14; J: TRBJ1-3; size: -; DNA: TGTGCCAGCAGCTTAGGACAGGGGGCTTCCACCATATATTTT; CDR3: CASSLGQGASTIYF
D: TRBD1; V: TRBV7-9; length: 14; J: TRBJ1-2; size: -; DNA: TGTGCCAGCAGCTCTGACAGGGAGAGGCATGGCTACACCTTC; CDR3: CASSSDRERHGYTF
D: TRBD1; V: TRBV4-2; length: 16; J: TRBJ1-3; size: medium-sized; DNA: TGTGCCAGCAGCCCCGAAGGGGGCAGCTCTGGAAACACCATATATTTT; CDR3: CASSPEGGSSGNTIYF
D: TRBD1; V: TRBV5-1; length: 15; J: TRBJ2-1; size: -; DNA: TGCGCCAGCAGCTCGACAGGGGTAGGACAATGTGAGCAGTTCTTC; CDR3: CASSSTGVGQCEQFF
D: TRBD2; V: TRBV5-5; length: 17; J: TRBJ2-3; size: -; DNA: TGTGCCAGCAGCCTCCGACTAGCGGGGGGGAGCACAGATACGCAGTATTTT; CDR3: CASSLRLAGGSTDTQYF
D: -; V: TRBV15; length: 14; J: TRBJ1-5; size: once; DNA: TGTGCCACCGCCAAACGGGGAAGCAATCAGCCCCAGCATTTT; CDR3: CATAKRGSNQPQHF
D: TRBD1; V: TRBV5-3; length: 15; J: TRBJ1-4; size: -; DNA: TGTGCCAGAAGCCCGGGGACAGGAGCTAATGAAAAACTGTTTTTT; CDR3: CARSPGTGANEKLFF
D: TRBD1; V: TRBV4-1; length: 14; J: TRBJ1-5; size: once; DNA: TGCGCCAGCAGTTTGACAGGGGTTGGGCAGCCCCAGCATTTT; CDR3: CASSLTGVGQPQHF
D: -; V: TRBV7-9; length: 14; J: TRBJ1-4; size: -; DNA: TGTGCCAGCAGCGCCCGGAGAGAAGATGAAAAACTGTTTTTT; CDR3: CASSARREDEKLFF
D: TRBD1; V: TRBV30; length: 13; J: TRBJ1-2; size: -; DNA: TGTGCCTGGACGGAACAGGGGGCAAGGGGCTACACCTTC; CDR3: CAWTEQGARGYTF
D: TRBD2; V: TRBV7-6; length: 14; J: TRBJ2-1; size: -; DNA: TGTGCCAGCAGCTTAAGACTAGCAGTCCATGAGCAGTTCTTC; CDR3: CASSLRLAVHEQFF
D: TRBD2; V: TRBV10-1; length: 19; J: TRBJ2-4; size: -; DNA: TGCGCCAGCAGTGAGCCGAGGAGACCACTAGCGGGATCCAAAAACATTCAGTACTTC; CDR3: CASSEPRRPLAGSKNIQYF
D: TRBD1; V: TRBV7-3; length: 14; J: TRBJ1-1; size: -; DNA: TGTGCCAGCAGCTTACAGGGGGCGGACACTGAAGCTTTCTTT; CDR3: CASSLQGADTEAFF
D: TRBD2; V: TRBV27; length: 16; J: TRBJ2-5; size: -; DNA: TGTGCCAGCAGTTTAGGACTAGCGGGGGGGCTCGAGACCCAGTACTTC; CDR3: CASSLGLAGGLETQYF
D: -; V: TRBV5-1; length: 12; J: TRBJ2-7; size: -; DNA: TGCGCCAGCAGCCTAGATACCTACGAGCAGTACTTC; CDR3: CASSLDTYEQYF
D: TRBD1; V: TRBV5-1; length: 14; J: TRBJ1-6; size: -; DNA: TGCGCCAGCAGCCCCGGACAGGAGGTTTCACCCCTCCACTTT; CDR3: CASSPGQEVSPLHF
D: TRBD1; V: TRBV5-8; length: 11; J: TRBJ1-2; size: -; DNA: TGTGCCAGCCCTGGGACAGGGGGCTACACCTTC; CDR3: CASPGTGGYTF
D: TRBD2; V: TRBV5-1; length: 14; J: TRBJ2-7; size: -; DNA: TGCGCCAGCAGCCCGCTGACTAGCGGGTACGAGCAGTACTTC; CDR3: CASSPLTSGYEQYF
D: -; V: TRBV11-2; length: 15; J: TRBJ2-3; size: -; DNA: TGTGCCAGCAGCTTAGGTGGCGGGGCCACAGATACGCAGTATTTT; CDR3: CASSLGGGATDTQYF